This TCR beta chain was recorded in a study of blood T cell repertoires in COVID-19. Study at large: PBMCs, B-cell-depleted T cells, or T cells were the source of the cDNA or gDNA that made up the material.

Original processing notes: Scientists estimated how many nucleated cells there were by amplifying reference gene primers. Clones were sequenced by immunoSEQ multiplex PCR, and TCRdb holds only the in-frame ones, with some missing. V and J calls and clone size are as listed in that table; D and trimming were resolved from the DNA. The sample yields about 76,000 clones, more than 80% seen once. The ends lost 0 bases at V and 7 bases at J; junction bases unmatched: 13. Looked up from germline, CDR1 is LGHNA and CDR2 is YSLEER. This CDR3 has 17 residues. The sequence derives from a woman aged 55 to 70 with acute or convalescent COVID-19. Input material: peripheral blood. This chain uses TRBV4-3 with TRBJ1-2; 8 bases line up with TRBD1. Here the CDR3 DNA reads TGCGCCAGCAGCCAAGATGCTGTGTCCCAGGGGGCGGGTGGCTACACCTTC. Its protein is CASSQDAVSQGAGGYTF.